A selection of T cell receptor beta chains follows, all from one sample in a study of T cell responses to AZD1222 COVID-19 vaccine. The assay was immunoSEQ multiplex PCR, and TCRdb's table has in-frame clones only and misses some. This table has 100,000 to 140,000 clones, over 80% appearing once. The source material was peripheral blood, sampled 28 days after the second AZD1222 dose. The receptors here all came from an adult who received the AZD1222 COVID-19 vaccine. Both conserved end residues are part of each CDR3. Fields, in order: V gene, clone size, J gene, D gene, CDR3 protein, CDR3 DNA. A D gene is named only where the DNA matches it firmly. The size of a clone is reported for some rows only, either as once, few or many, or as a class for expanded clones.

V: TRBV29-1; size: -; J: TRBJ2-7; D: TRBD1; CDR3: CSVGSRTGVREQYF; DNA: TGCAGCGTGGGGTCTCGGACAGGGGTGCGCGAGCAGTACTTC
V: TRBV9; size: -; J: TRBJ1-1; D: -; CDR3: CASSVGAGLEAFF; DNA: TGTGCCAGCAGCGTAGGGGCAGGACTGGAAGCTTTCTTT
V: TRBV19; size: -; J: TRBJ2-7; D: -; CDR3: CASGSGHYEQYF; DNA: TGTGCATCGGGATCGGGGCACTACGAGCAGTACTTC
V: TRBV30; size: -; J: TRBJ1-4; D: -; CDR3: CAWSVVGGATNEKLFF; DNA: TGTGCCTGGAGTGTAGTCGGGGGCGCAACTAATGAAAAACTGTTTTTT
V: TRBV4-1; size: once; J: TRBJ1-1; D: -; CDR3: CASSQDTGTGAFF; DNA: TGCGCCAGCAGCCAAGATACCGGGACCGGGGCTTTCTTT
V: TRBV6-2/TRBV6-3; size: -; J: TRBJ2-3; D: -; CDR3: CASSPRLISGSSTDTQYF; DNA: TGTGCCAGCAGTCCCAGACTAATCAGCGGTTCTAGCACAGATACGCAGTATTTT
V: TRBV30; size: -; J: TRBJ1-4; D: TRBD1; CDR3: CAWRRGRNEKLFF; DNA: TGTGCCTGGAGGAGGGGGCGGAATGAAAAACTGTTTTTT
V: TRBV5-1; size: once; J: TRBJ1-3; D: -; CDR3: CASSYGQNSGNTIYF; DNA: TGCGCCAGCAGCTATGGTCAGAACTCTGGAAACACCATATATTTT
V: TRBV18; size: -; J: TRBJ1-1; D: -; CDR3: CASSPLGGGGTEAFF; DNA: TGTGCCAGCTCACCCCTTGGAGGGGGAGGAACTGAAGCTTTCTTT
V: TRBV6-5; size: -; J: TRBJ1-1; D: TRBD1; CDR3: CASSSGGAGVNTEAFF; DNA: TGTGCCAGCAGTTCAGGGGGCGCGGGAGTTAACACTGAAGCTTTCTTT
V: TRBV2; size: -; J: TRBJ1-4; D: -; CDR3: CASSEETYLSTEKLFF; DNA: TGTGCCAGCAGTGAAGAGACCTACCTCAGTACTGAAAAACTGTTTTTT
V: TRBV11-3; size: -; J: TRBJ2-5; D: TRBD1; CDR3: CASSYGQGEEETQYF; DNA: TGTGCCAGCAGCTACGGACAGGGCGAGGAAGAGACCCAGTACTTC
V: TRBV30; size: -; J: TRBJ1-4; D: -; CDR3: CAWSVGGSFLNEKLFF; DNA: TGTGCCTGGAGTGTAGGTGGCAGCTTTCTTAATGAAAAACTGTTTTTT
V: TRBV5-1; size: -; J: TRBJ2-3; D: TRBD2; CDR3: CASSAGQTSGRAADTQYF; DNA: TGCGCCAGCAGCGCCGGACAGACTAGCGGGAGGGCCGCAGATACGCAGTATTTT
V: TRBV5-4; size: -; J: TRBJ1-1; D: -; CDR3: CASSLGQPVEAFF; DNA: TGTGCCAGCAGCTTGGGGCAACCTGTTGAAGCTTTCTTT
V: TRBV11-2; size: -; J: TRBJ1-2; D: -; CDR3: CASSFGANYGYTF; DNA: TGTGCCAGCAGCTTTGGAGCTAACTATGGCTACACCTTC
V: TRBV5-1; size: few; J: TRBJ1-1; D: -; CDR3: CASSTDGVMNTEAFF; DNA: TGCGCCAGCAGCACGGACGGAGTGATGAACACTGAAGCTTTCTTT
V: TRBV10-2; size: -; J: TRBJ2-7; D: -; CDR3: CASLRENYEQYF; DNA: TGCGCCAGCTTGCGGGAAAATTACGAGCAGTACTTC
V: TRBV4-1; size: -; J: TRBJ2-5; D: TRBD1; CDR3: CASSPGTGGVGTQYF; DNA: TGCGCCAGCAGCCCGGGGACAGGGGGCGTCGGGACCCAGTACTTC
V: TRBV4-1; size: -; J: TRBJ2-6; D: -; CDR3: CASSPSTAGANVLTF; DNA: TGCGCCAGCAGCCCGTCCACGGCTGGGGCCAACGTCCTGACTTTC
V: TRBV6-1; size: -; J: TRBJ2-4; D: -; CDR3: CASSEALRTTRNIQYF; DNA: TGTGCCAGCAGTGAAGCGCTCCGGACTACAAGAAACATTCAGTACTTC
V: TRBV19; size: -; J: TRBJ2-6; D: -; CDR3: CASSIGPGANVLTF; DNA: TGTGCCAGTAGTATAGGGCCCGGGGCCAACGTCCTGACTTTC
V: TRBV3-1/TRBV3-2; size: once; J: TRBJ1-1; D: -; CDR3: CASSQVVGTEAFF; DNA: TGTGCCAGCAGCCAAGTCGTTGGGACTGAAGCTTTCTTT
V: TRBV4-1; size: -; J: TRBJ2-7; D: -; CDR3: CASSQGQVSSYEQYF; DNA: TGCGCCAGCAGCCAAGGACAAGTGAGCTCCTACGAGCAGTACTTC
V: TRBV7-3; size: -; J: TRBJ2-7; D: TRBD1; CDR3: CASSSDGQGYEQYF; DNA: TGTGCCAGCAGCTCGGACGGACAGGGCTACGAGCAGTACTTC
V: TRBV6-1; size: -; J: TRBJ2-7; D: TRBD2; CDR3: CASSETTSGRVHEQYF; DNA: TGTGCCAGCAGTGAAACTACTAGCGGGAGGGTCCACGAGCAGTACTTC
V: TRBV19; size: -; J: TRBJ2-7; D: TRBD2; CDR3: CASKRTSGSMYEQYF; DNA: TGTGCCAGTAAAAGGACTAGCGGGAGTATGTACGAGCAGTACTTC
V: TRBV4-1; size: -; J: TRBJ2-2; D: -; CDR3: CASKLRSDGELFF; DNA: TGCGCCAGCAAGCTAAGGTCTGACGGGGAGCTGTTTTTT
V: TRBV6-5; size: -; J: TRBJ1-2; D: TRBD1; CDR3: CASRPGQGYGYTF; DNA: TGTGCCAGCAGACCGGGACAGGGCTATGGCTACACCTTC
V: TRBV3-1/TRBV3-2; size: -; J: TRBJ2-4; D: TRBD1; CDR3: CASSQGTGPGNIQYF; DNA: TGTGCCAGCAGCCAAGGGACAGGGCCGGGAAACATTCAGTACTTC
V: TRBV19; size: -; J: TRBJ1-5; D: -; CDR3: CASSIGAGNSNQPQHF; DNA: TGTGCCAGTAGTATTGGTGCAGGGAATAGCAATCAGCCCCAGCATTTT
V: TRBV12-5; size: -; J: TRBJ1-1; D: -; CDR3: CASGLQGGHTEAFF; DNA: TGTGCTAGTGGTTTGCAGGGCGGGCACACTGAAGCTTTCTTT
V: TRBV7-7; size: -; J: TRBJ2-3; D: TRBD1; CDR3: CASSWGQDGTDTQYF; DNA: TGTGCTAGCAGCTGGGGACAGGACGGCACAGATACGCAGTATTTT
V: TRBV5-1; size: few; J: TRBJ2-2; D: -; CDR3: CASRVTGKTGELFF; DNA: TGCGCCAGCAGGGTAACAGGGAAAACCGGGGAGCTGTTTTTT
V: TRBV19; size: -; J: TRBJ2-7; D: -; CDR3: CASSIGGQVYEQYF; DNA: TGTGCCAGTAGTATAGGAGGTCAGGTCTACGAGCAGTACTTC
V: TRBV11-3; size: -; J: TRBJ2-6; D: -; CDR3: CASSPSPAGANVLTF; DNA: TGTGCCAGCAGCCCTTCCCCCGCGGGGGCCAACGTCCTGACTTTC
V: TRBV6-1; size: once; J: TRBJ1-1; D: TRBD1; CDR3: CASSELGQVNTEAFF; DNA: TGTGCCAGCAGTGAATTGGGACAGGTGAACACTGAAGCTTTCTTT
V: TRBV9; size: -; J: TRBJ1-3; D: -; CDR3: CASSVALDSGNTIYF; DNA: TGTGCCAGCAGCGTAGCTCTGGATTCTGGAAACACCATATATTTT
V: TRBV3-1/TRBV3-2; size: -; J: TRBJ1-5; D: -; CDR3: CASSFSSNQPQHF; DNA: TGTGCCAGCAGCTTCTCCAGCAATCAGCCCCAGCATTTT
V: TRBV5-8; size: -; J: TRBJ1-6; D: -; CDR3: CASSRRGPLHF; DNA: TGTGCCAGCAGCCGCCGAGGACCCCTCCACTTT
V: TRBV5-1; size: -; J: TRBJ1-3; D: -; CDR3: CASSLDLGSGNTIYF; DNA: TGCGCCAGCAGCTTGGATCTCGGTTCTGGAAACACCATATATTTT